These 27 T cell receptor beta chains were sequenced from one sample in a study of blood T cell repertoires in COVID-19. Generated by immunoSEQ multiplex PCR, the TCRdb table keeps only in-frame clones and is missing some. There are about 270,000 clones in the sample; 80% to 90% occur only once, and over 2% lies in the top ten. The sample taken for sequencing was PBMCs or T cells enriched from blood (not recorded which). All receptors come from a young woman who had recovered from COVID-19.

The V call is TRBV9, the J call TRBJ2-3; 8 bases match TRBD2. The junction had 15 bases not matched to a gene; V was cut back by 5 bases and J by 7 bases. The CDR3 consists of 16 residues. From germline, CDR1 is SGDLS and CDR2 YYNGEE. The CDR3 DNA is TGTGCCAGCAGGGCCGCGCCGCAGCGGGGGTTGTATACGCAGTATTTT. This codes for CASRAAPQRGLYTQYF.

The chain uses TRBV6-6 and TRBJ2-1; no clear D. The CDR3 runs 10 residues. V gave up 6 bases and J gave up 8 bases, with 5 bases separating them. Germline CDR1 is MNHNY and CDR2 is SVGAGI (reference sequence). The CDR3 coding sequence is TGTGCCAGCAGAGAGGATGAGCAGTTCTTC. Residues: CASREDEQFF.

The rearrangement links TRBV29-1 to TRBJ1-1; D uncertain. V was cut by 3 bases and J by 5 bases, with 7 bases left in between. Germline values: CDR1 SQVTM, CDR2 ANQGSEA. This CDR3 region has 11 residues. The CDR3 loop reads CSVDGETEAFF. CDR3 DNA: TGCAGCGTTGATGGTGAGACTGAAGCTTTCTTT.

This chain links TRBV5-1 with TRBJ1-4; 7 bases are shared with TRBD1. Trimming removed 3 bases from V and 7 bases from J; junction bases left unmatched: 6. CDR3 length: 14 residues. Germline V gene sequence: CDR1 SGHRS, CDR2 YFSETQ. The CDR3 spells CASSSDRVAEKLFF. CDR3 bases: TGCGCCAGCAGCTCCGACAGGGTGGCTGAAAAACTGTTTTTT.

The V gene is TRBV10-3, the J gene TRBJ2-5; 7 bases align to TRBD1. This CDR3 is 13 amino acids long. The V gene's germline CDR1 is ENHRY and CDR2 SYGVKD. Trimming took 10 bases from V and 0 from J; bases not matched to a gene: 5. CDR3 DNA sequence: TGTGCCACGGGACAGAGGGACCAAGAGACCCAGTACTTC. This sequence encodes CATGQRDQETQYF.

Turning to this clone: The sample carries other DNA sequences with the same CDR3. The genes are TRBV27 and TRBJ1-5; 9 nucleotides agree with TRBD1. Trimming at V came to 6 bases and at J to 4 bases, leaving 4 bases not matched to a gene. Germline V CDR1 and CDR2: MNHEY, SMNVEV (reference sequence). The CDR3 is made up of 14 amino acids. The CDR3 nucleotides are TGTGCCAGCAGCCTGACAGGGGGGAATCAGCCCCAGCATTTT. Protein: CASSLTGGNQPQHF.

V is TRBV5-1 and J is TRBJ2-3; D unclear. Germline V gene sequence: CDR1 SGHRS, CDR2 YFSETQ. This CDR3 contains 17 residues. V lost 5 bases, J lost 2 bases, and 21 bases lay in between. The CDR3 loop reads CASRIGGQSVVTDTQYF. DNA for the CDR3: TGCGCCAGCAGAATTGGTGGGCAATCCGTAGTCACAGATACGCAGTATTTT.

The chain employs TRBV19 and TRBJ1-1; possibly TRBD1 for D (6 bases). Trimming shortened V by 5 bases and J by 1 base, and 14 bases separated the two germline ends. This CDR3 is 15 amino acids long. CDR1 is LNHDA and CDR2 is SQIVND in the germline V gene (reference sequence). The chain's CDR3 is CASSFRDTGNTEAFF. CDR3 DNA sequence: TGTGCCAGTAGTTTCCGGGACACGGGGAACACTGAAGCTTTCTTT.

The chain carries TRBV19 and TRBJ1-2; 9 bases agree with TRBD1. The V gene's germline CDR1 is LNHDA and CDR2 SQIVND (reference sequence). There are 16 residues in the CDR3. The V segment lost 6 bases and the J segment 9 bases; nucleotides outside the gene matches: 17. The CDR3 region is CASRYTGTGIELSYTF. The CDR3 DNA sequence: TGTGCCAGTAGATACACCGGGACAGGGATAGAGTTGAGCTACACCTTC.

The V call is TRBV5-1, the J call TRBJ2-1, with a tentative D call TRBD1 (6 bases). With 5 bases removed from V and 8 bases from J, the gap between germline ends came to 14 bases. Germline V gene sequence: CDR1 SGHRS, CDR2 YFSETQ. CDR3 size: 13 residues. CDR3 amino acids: CASSGAGVDEQFF. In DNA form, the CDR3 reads TGCGCCAGCAGTGGGGCAGGGGTCGATGAGCAGTTCTTC.

The CDR3, as DNA: TGTGCCAGTAGCGTTATCGCGCTTAGCTCTGGAAACACCATATATTTT. Its translation: CASSVIALSSGNTIYF. V and J are TRBV19 and TRBJ1-3; unclear D gene. There are 16 residues in the CDR3. CDR1 is LNHDA and CDR2 is SQIVND in the germline V gene (reference sequence). V shed 6 bases and J shed 0 bases, with 15 bases lying between them. Supplemented by reference TRBV19 and TRBJ1-3, the full variable domain reads DGGITQSPKYLFRKEGQNVTLSCEQNLNHDAMYWYRQDPGQGLRLIYYSQIVNDFQKGDIAEGYSVSREKKESFPLTVTSAQKNPTAFYLCASSVIALSSGNTIYFGEGSWLTVV.

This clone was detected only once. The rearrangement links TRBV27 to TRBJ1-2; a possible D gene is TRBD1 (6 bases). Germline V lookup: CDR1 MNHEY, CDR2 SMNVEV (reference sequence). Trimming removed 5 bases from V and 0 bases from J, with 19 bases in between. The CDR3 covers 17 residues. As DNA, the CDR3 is TGTGCCAGCAGTCCCCGGACAGATCCGGTAACTAACTATGGCTACACCTTC. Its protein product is CASSPRTDPVTNYGYTF.

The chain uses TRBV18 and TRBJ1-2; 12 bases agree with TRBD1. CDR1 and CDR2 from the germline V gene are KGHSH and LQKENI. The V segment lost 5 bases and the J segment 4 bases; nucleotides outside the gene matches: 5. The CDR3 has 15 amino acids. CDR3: CASSSMGQGAYGYTF. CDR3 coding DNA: TGTGCCAGCTCATCCATGGGACAGGGGGCCTATGGCTACACCTTC.

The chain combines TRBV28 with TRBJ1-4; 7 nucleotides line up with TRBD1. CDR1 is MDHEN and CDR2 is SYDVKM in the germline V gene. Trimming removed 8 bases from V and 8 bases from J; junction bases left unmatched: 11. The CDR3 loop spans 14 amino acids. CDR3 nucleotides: TGTGCCAGCGAATCATTTCAGGGGGGCGAAAAACTGTTTTTT. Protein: CASESFQGGEKLFF. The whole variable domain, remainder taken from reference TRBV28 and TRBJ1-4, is DVKVTQSSRYLVKRTGEKVFLECVQDMDHENMFWYRQDPGLGLRLIYFSYDVKMKEKGDIPEGYSVSREKKERFSLILESASTNQTSMYLCASESFQGGEKLFFGSGTQLSVL.

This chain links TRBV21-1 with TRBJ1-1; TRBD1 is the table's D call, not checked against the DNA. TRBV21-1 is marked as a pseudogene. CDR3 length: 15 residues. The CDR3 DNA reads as TGTGCCAGCAGCAGGATAGTACAGAAGAACACTGAAGCTTTCTTT. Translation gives CASSRIVQKNTEAFF.

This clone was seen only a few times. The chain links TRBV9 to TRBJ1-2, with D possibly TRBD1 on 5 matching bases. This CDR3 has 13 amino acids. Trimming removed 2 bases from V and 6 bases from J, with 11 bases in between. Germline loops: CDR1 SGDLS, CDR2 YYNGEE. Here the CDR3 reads CASSVEGFDGYTF. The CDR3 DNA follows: TGTGCCAGCAGCGTGGAGGGGTTCGATGGCTACACCTTC.

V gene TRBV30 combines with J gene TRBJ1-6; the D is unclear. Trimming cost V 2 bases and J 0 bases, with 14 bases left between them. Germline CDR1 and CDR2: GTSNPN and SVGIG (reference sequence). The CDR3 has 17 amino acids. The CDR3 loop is CAWSSRTGSSYNSPLHF. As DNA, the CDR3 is TGTGCCTGGAGTTCGAGGACGGGAAGCTCCTATAATTCACCCCTCCACTTT. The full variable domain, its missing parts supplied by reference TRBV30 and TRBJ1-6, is SQTIHQWPATLVQPVGSPLSLECTVEGTSNPNLYWYRQAAGRGLQLLFYSVGIGQISSEVPQNLSASRPQDRQFILSSKKLLLSDSGFYLCAWSSRTGSSYNSPLHFGNGTRLTVT.

This chain's CDR3 is CASSLSEGENTEAFF. CDR3 nucleotides: TGTGCCAGCAGCTTATCCGAAGGGGAGAACACTGAAGCTTTCTTT. The chain couples TRBV11-2 to TRBJ1-1; possible D gene TRBD1, 5 bases. Trimming took off 2 bases at V and 1 base at J, with 11 bases between the two ends. CDR1 is SGHAT and CDR2 is FQNNGV in the germline V gene. The CDR3 covers 15 residues. Full variable domain (missing parts from reference TRBV11-2 and TRBJ1-1): EAGVAQSPRYKIIEKRQSVAFWCNPISGHATLYWYQQILGQGPKLLIQFQNNGVVDDSQLPKDRFSAERLKGVDSTLKIQPAKLEDSAVYLCASSLSEGENTEAFFGQGTRLTVV.

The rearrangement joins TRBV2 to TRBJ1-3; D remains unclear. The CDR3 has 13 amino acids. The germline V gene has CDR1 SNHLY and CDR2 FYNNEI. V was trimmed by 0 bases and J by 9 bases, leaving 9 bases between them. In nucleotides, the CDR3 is TGTGCCAGCAGTGAAGCATCTACGAGCACCATATATTTT. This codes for CASSEASTSTIYF.

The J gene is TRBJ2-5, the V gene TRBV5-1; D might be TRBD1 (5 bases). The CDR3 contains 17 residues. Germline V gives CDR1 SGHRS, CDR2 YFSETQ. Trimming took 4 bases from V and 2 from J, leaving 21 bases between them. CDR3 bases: TGCGCCAGCAGCGGGATGGGCCGCAGGGTATCGCAAGAGACCCAGTACTTC. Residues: CASSGMGRRVSQETQYF.

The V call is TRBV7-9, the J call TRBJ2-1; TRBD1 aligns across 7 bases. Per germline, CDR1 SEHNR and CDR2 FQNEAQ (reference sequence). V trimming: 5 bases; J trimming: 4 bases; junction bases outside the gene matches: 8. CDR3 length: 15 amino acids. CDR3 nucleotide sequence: TGTGCCAGCAGCCGGACAGGACCCCCATACAATGAGCAGTTCTTC. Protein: CASSRTGPPYNEQFF.

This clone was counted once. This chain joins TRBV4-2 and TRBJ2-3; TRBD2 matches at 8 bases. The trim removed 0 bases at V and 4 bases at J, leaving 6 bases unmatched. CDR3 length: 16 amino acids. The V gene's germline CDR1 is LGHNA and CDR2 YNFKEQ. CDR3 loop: CASSQDGTAGADTQYF. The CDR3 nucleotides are TGTGCCAGCAGCCAAGACGGTACAGCGGGGGCAGATACGCAGTATTTT.

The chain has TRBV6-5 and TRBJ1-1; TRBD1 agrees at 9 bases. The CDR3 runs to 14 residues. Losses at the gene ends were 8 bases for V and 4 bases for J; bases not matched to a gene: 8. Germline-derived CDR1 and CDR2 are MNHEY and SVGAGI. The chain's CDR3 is CASQGQGFATEAFF. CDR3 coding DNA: TGTGCCAGCCAAGGACAGGGGTTTGCCACTGAAGCTTTCTTT.

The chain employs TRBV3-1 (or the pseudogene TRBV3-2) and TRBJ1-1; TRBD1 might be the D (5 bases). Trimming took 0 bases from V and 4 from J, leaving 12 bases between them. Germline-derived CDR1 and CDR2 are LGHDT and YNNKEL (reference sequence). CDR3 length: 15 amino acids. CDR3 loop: CASSQDWTGGTEAFF. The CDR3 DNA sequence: TGTGCCAGCAGCCAAGATTGGACCGGGGGCACTGAAGCTTTCTTT.

The CDR3 is CASSSPEGYTF. In DNA, the CDR3 is TGTGCCAGCAGTTCGCCTGAGGGCTACACCTTC. This chain connects TRBV28 to TRBJ1-2; D is unresolved. CDR1 is MDHEN and CDR2 is SYDVKM in the germline V gene. The CDR3 covers 11 residues. The V gene lost 4 bases and the J gene lost 8 bases, with 8 bases spanning the gap.

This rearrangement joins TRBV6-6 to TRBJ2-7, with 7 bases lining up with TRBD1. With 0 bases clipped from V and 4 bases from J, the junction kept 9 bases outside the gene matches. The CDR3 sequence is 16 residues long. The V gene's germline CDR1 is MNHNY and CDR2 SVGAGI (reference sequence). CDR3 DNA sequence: TGTGCCAGCAGTTACTCAAAAGGGGGCGGATCGTACGAGCAGTACTTC. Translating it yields CASSYSKGGGSYEQYF.

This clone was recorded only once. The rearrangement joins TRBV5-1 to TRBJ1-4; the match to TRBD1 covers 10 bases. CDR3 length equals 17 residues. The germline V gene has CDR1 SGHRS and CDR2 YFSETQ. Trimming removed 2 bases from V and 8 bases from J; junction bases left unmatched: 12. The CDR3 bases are TGCGCCAGCAGCTTATCCCCTTCCGGGACAGGGGAAGAAAAACTGTTTTTT. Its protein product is CASSLSPSGTGEEKLFF.